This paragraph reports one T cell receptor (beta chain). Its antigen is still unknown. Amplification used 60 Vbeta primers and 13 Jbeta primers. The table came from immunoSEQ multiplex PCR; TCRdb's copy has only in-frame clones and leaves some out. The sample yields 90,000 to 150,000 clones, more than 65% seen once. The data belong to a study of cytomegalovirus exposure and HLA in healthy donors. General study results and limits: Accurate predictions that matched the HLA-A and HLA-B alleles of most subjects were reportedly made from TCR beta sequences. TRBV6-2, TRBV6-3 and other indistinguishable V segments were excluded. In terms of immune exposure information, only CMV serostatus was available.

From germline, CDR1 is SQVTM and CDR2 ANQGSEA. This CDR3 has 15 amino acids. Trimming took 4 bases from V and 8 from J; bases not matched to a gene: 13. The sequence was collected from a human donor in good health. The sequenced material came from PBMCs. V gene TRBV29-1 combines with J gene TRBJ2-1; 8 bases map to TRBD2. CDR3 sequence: CSVGLPRGRMDEQFF. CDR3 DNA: TGCAGCGTTGGCCTCCCCCGCGGGAGGATGGATGAGCAGTTCTTC.